A selection of T cell receptor beta chains follows, all from one sample in a study of blood T cell repertoires in COVID-19. Measured with immunoSEQ multiplex PCR; TCRdb has only the in-frame clones, and not every one. The table has a few hundred thousand clones, 70% to 90% seen once. Sample: peripheral blood. All receptors derive from a man aged 45-65 years with COVID-19, enrolled during active disease. CDR3s include the opening cysteine and the closing phenylalanine or tryptophan. The D gene is left open where the match is weak. For some rows the clone size is stated as once, few or many, or as a class when expanded; others skip it.

J gene: TRBJ2-3
clone size: .
D gene: .
V gene: TRBV3-1/TRBV3-2
CDR3 length: 14
CDR3 DNA: TGTGCCAGCAGCCCGTCGACTAGGTCAGATACGCAGTATTTT
CDR3 protein: CASSPSTRSDTQYF

J gene: TRBJ2-1
clone size: .
D gene: .
V gene: TRBV30
CDR3 length: 12
CDR3 DNA: TGTGCCTGGAGTTTGTTTCGGAATGAGCAGTTCTTC
CDR3 protein: CAWSLFRNEQFF

J gene: TRBJ1-5
clone size: .
D gene: .
V gene: TRBV3-1/TRBV3-2
CDR3 length: 13
CDR3 DNA: TGTGCCAGCAGCCAAGGGGCTAATCAGCCCCAGCATTTT
CDR3 protein: CASSQGANQPQHF

J gene: TRBJ2-5
clone size: .
D gene: TRBD2
V gene: TRBV24-1
CDR3 length: 18
CDR3 DNA: TGTGCCACCAGTGATTTGCGGGGACTAGCGGGGGGTGAAGAGACCCAGTACTTC
CDR3 protein: CATSDLRGLAGGEETQYF

J gene: TRBJ1-5
clone size: .
D gene: .
V gene: TRBV30
CDR3 length: 14
CDR3 DNA: TGTGCCTGGAGTGTTAGAGCTCACAATCAGCCCCAGCATTTT
CDR3 protein: CAWSVRAHNQPQHF

J gene: TRBJ2-1
clone size: .
D gene: .
V gene: TRBV21-1
CDR3 length: 9
CDR3 DNA: TGTGCCATGCGGGGTGAGCAGTTCTTC
CDR3 protein: CAMRGEQFF

J gene: TRBJ1-4
clone size: .
D gene: .
V gene: TRBV9
CDR3 length: 15
CDR3 DNA: TGTGCCAGCAGCGTAGGGGGTCAGGGCCATGAAAAACTGTTTTTT
CDR3 protein: CASSVGGQGHEKLFF

J gene: TRBJ1-2
clone size: .
D gene: TRBD1
V gene: TRBV7-2
CDR3 length: 15
CDR3 DNA: TGTGCCAGCAGCTCGGACAGGGGGCAGTACTATGGCTACACCTTC
CDR3 protein: CASSSDRGQYYGYTF

J gene: TRBJ2-6
clone size: .
D gene: TRBD1
V gene: TRBV29-1
CDR3 length: 17
CDR3 DNA: TGCAGCCCAATACCGGGACAGGGGTTTGTAGGGGCCAACGTCCTGACTTTC
CDR3 protein: CSPIPGQGFVGANVLTF

J gene: TRBJ1-5
clone size: .
D gene: TRBD1
V gene: TRBV6-1
CDR3 length: 15
CDR3 DNA: TGTGCCAGCAAAGGACAGGGAATATCTGGTCAGCCCCAGCATTTT
CDR3 protein: CASKGQGISGQPQHF

J gene: TRBJ2-1
clone size: .
D gene: TRBD2
V gene: TRBV19
CDR3 length: 14
CDR3 DNA: TGTGCCAGCAGTAGCGGGAGGCTGAACAATGAGCAGTTCTTC
CDR3 protein: CASSSGRLNNEQFF

J gene: TRBJ2-7
clone size: .
D gene: TRBD2
V gene: TRBV30
CDR3 length: 15
CDR3 DNA: TGTGCCTGGAACGTTGGACTAGCCGTAACCTACGAGCAGTACTTC
CDR3 protein: CAWNVGLAVTYEQYF

J gene: TRBJ2-5
clone size: .
D gene: .
V gene: TRBV4-3
CDR3 length: 14
CDR3 DNA: TGCGCCAGCAGCCGCGGACTTGGAGCGGAGACCCAGTACTTC
CDR3 protein: CASSRGLGAETQYF

J gene: TRBJ2-7
clone size: once
D gene: .
V gene: TRBV11-2
CDR3 length: 11
CDR3 DNA: TGTGCCAGCAGCGGACAATACGAGCAGTACTTC
CDR3 protein: CASSGQYEQYF

J gene: TRBJ1-5
clone size: few
D gene: .
V gene: TRBV30
CDR3 length: 13
CDR3 DNA: TGTGCCTGGGGCCGGGACACCAATCAGCCCCAGCATTTT
CDR3 protein: CAWGRDTNQPQHF